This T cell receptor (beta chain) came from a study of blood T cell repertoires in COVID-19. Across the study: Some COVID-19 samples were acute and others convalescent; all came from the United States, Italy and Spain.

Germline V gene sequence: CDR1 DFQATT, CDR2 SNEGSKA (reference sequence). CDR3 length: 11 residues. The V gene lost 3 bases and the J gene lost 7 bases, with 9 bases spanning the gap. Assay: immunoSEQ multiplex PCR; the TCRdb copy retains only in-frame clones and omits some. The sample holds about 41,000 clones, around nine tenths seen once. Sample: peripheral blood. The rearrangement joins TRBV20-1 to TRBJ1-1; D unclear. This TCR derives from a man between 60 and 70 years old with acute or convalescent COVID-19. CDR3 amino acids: CSASVWSEAFF. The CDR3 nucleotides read TGCAGTGCTAGCGTCTGGAGTGAAGCTTTCTTT.